The entry below describes one T cell receptor beta chain. The antigen is not known. TCRdb analysed the reads with MiXCR anew, one entry per CDR3 protein. Among 300,000 to 450,000 distinct CDR3 sequences, 15% to 20% were seen once, and the ten largest hold around 8.6%. This record comes from a study of T cell repertoires in cytomegalovirus infection. Study-level background: Both CMV infection and a matching HLA type were indicated by public TCR beta signatures.

Study-level points and caveats: CMV-specific HLA-C-restricted TCR beta clonotypes dominated the ex vivo response. Identification of carriers of CMV plus the relevant HLA was performed using cumulative public TCR beta family frequency.

This sequence was found in a human donor in good health (CMV status not recorded). Some clones in this sample may be carry-over from other donors' samples. Sequencing was performed on PBMCs.

The CDR3 DNA reads as TGTGCCAGCAGTTTAGGGGCCGGCGTTGAAGCTTTCTTT. Protein: CASSLGAGVEAFF. This chain links TRBV12-3 or TRBV12-4 with TRBJ1-1; D ambiguous. The CDR3 extends over 13 amino acids. V lost 1 base and J lost 7, with 10 bases in between.